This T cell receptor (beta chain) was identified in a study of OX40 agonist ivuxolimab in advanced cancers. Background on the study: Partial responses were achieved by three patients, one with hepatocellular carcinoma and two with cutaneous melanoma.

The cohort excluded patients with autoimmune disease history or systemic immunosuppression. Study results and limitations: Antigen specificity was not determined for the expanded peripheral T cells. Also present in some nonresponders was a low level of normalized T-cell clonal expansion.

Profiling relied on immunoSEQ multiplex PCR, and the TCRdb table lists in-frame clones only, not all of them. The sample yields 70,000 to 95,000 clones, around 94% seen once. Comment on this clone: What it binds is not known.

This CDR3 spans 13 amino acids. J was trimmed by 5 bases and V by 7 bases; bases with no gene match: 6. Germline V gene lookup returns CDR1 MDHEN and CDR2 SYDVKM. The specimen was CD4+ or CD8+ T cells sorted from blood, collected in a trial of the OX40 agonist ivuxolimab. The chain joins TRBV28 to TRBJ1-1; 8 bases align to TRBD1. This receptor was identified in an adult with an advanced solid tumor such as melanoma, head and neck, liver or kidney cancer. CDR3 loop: CASIQGAGTEAFF. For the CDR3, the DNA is TGTGCCAGCATCCAGGGGGCTGGAACTGAAGCTTTCTTT.